A single sample gave rise to the 24 T cell receptor beta chains below, sequenced in a study of T cells after yellow fever vaccination. MiXCR, run by TCRdb on the 5' RACE reads, gives a single entry per CDR3 protein. The sample consists of a few hundred thousand distinct CDR3 sequences, roughly 5.2% of them appearing once. Source: CD4+ T cells sorted from PBMCs, taken on the day of the yellow fever booster vaccination. The receptors shown here come from a man aged 18 to 29 who received the YFV17D yellow fever vaccine.

This clonotype was recorded at least ten times. The J gene is TRBJ2-7, the V gene TRBV4-1; the D gene is possibly TRBD2 (5 bases). V was cut by 0 bases and J by 2 bases, with 11 bases left in between. The CDR3 is 15 amino acids. Per the germline V gene, CDR1 is MGHRA and CDR2 is YSYEKL. The CDR3 bases are TGCGCCAGCAGCCAAGACTGGCGGGCCGCCTACGAGCAGTACTTC. Amino acid sequence: CASSQDWRAAYEQYF.

The table lists this clonotype with a few counts. The chain has TRBV20-1 and TRBJ2-5, with D tentatively TRBD1 or TRBD2 (5 bases each). V was cut by 3 bases and J by 3 bases, with 17 bases left in between. Germline CDR1 DFQATT, CDR2 SNEGSKA (reference sequence). There are 15 residues in the CDR3. CDR3 residues: CSARIPGTEKETQYF. The DNA of the CDR3 is TGCAGTGCTAGGATCCCCGGGACGGAAAAAGAGACCCAGTACTTC.

The J gene is TRBJ1-5, the V gene TRBV20-1; maybe TRBD1 (6 bases). Germline V gene lookup returns CDR1 DFQATT and CDR2 SNEGSKA (reference sequence). The CDR3 contains 14 residues. V was trimmed by 1 base and J by 7 bases, leaving 14 bases between them. Here the CDR3 reads CSARGTDRRQPQHF. As DNA, the CDR3 is TGCAGTGCTAGAGGGACAGACAGGAGGCAGCCCCAGCATTTT.

Here the CDR3 reads CASSDIQGGHGYTF. In nucleotides, the CDR3 is TGTGCCAGCAGCGACATACAGGGGGGTCACGGCTACACCTTC. The chain employs TRBV6-1 and TRBJ1-2, with 8 bases aligning to TRBD1. The CDR3 extends over 14 amino acids. Looked up from germline, CDR1 is MNHNS and CDR2 is SASEGT. After removal of 6 bases from V and 8 bases from J, the junction contained 11 bases not matched to a gene.

The V gene is TRBV5-1, the J gene TRBJ2-7; 8 nucleotides agree with TRBD2. After removal of 0 bases from V and 4 bases from J, the junction contained 6 bases not matched to a gene. Per germline, CDR1 SGHRS and CDR2 YFSETQ. This CDR3 is 15 amino acids long. CDR3 protein: CASSLEGGRSYEQYV. The CDR3 coding sequence is TGCGCCAGCAGCTTGGAAGGCGGGAGGTCATACGAGCAGTACGTC.

The CDR3 DNA is TGTGCCAGCAGTTTCTTTAGGAGCTCCTACAATGAGCAGTTCTTC. Its translation: CASSFFRSSYNEQFF. This chain connects TRBV12-3 or TRBV12-4 to TRBJ2-1; no clear D gene. V was shortened by 3 bases and J by 0 bases, with 9 bases between the two germline ends. CDR3 length: 15 amino acids.

This clonotype was found a few times. CDR3 residues: CASSYTNRGGYTF. CDR3 nucleotides: TGTGCCAGCAGTTACACTAACAGGGGAGGCTACACCTTC. The chain couples TRBV6-5 to TRBJ1-2; 7 positions match TRBD1. The CDR3 has 13 amino acids. CDR1 MNHEY and CDR2 SVGAGI come from the germline V gene. J was trimmed by 8 bases and V by 2 bases; bases with no gene match: 5.

This rearrangement joins TRBV7-2 to TRBJ2-5, with D possibly matching TRBD2 (6 bases). CDR3 size: 15 residues. In germline, CDR1 is SGHTA, CDR2 FQGNSA. The V end lost 1 base, the J end lost 1 base, and 10 bases lay between the germline ends. CDR3 in amino acids: CASSLVAGTQETQYF. In DNA, the CDR3 is TGTGCCAGCAGCTTAGTGGCGGGGACCCAAGAGACCCAGTACTTC. The whole variable domain, remainder taken from reference TRBV7-2 and TRBJ2-5, is GAGVSQSPSNKVTEKGKDVELRCDPISGHTALYWYRQSLGQGLEFLIYFQGNSAPDKSGLPSDRFSAERTGGSVSTLTIQRTQQEDSAVYLCASSLVAGTQETQYFGPGTRLLVL.

This clonotype occurred a few times. The chain couples TRBV11-2 to TRBJ2-7; no clear D. The CDR3 runs 14 residues. V was cut by 1 base and J by 2 bases, with 9 bases left in between. Germline V gene data show CDR1 as SGHAT and CDR2 as FQNNGV. CDR3 bases: TGTGCCAGCAGCTTAGGGGGAAGGACCTACGAGCAGTACTTC. Amino acid sequence: CASSLGGRTYEQYF.

This clonotype appeared a few times. The genes are TRBV20-1 and TRBJ1-6; TRBD1 matches at 10 bases. The CDR3 loop spans 14 amino acids. Germline V gives CDR1 DFQATT, CDR2 SNEGSKA (reference sequence). V shed 5 bases, J shed 7 bases, and the junction held 5 bases outside the gene matches. The CDR3 DNA is TGCAGTGCTTCCCGACAGGGGGCAAATTCACCCCTCCACTTT. This gives the protein CSASRQGANSPLHF.

V and J are TRBV11-2 and TRBJ2-5, with TRBD1 matching over 7 bases. The CDR3 sequence is 15 residues long. Trimming took 0 bases from V and 9 from J; bases not matched to a gene: 10. The germline V gene encodes CDR1 SGHAT and CDR2 FQNNGV. The CDR3 protein is CASSLERSDRVAQYF. The CDR3 nucleotides read TGTGCCAGCAGCTTAGAAAGGAGCGACAGGGTGGCCCAGTACTTC.

A few counts support this clonotype. The rearrangement joins TRBV7-9 to TRBJ1-6; D perhaps matches TRBD1 (6 bases). Trimming removed 1 base from V and 10 bases from J, with 14 bases in between. Germline V gene data show CDR1 as SEHNR and CDR2 as FQNEAQ (reference sequence). The CDR3 length is 15 residues. DNA of the CDR3: TGTGCCAGCAGCTTAGGGGACACGCGATTGTCACCCCTCCACTTT. It codes for CASSLGDTRLSPLHF.

The chain combines TRBV30 with TRBJ2-1; D unresolved. The germline CDR1 and CDR2 sequences are GTSNPN and SVGIG (reference sequence). V lost 6 bases and J lost 12, with 18 bases in between. The CDR3 totals 12 residues. The CDR3 spells CACIGPHLLQFF. CDR3 DNA sequence: TGTGCCTGTATAGGCCCTCACCTTTTGCAGTTCTTC.

The rearrangement joins TRBV7-3 to TRBJ2-1; the match to TRBD2 covers 7 bases. The CDR3 runs 15 residues. The germline gives CDR1 SGHTA, CDR2 FQGTGA. Trimming removed 5 bases from V and 0 bases from J; junction bases left unmatched: 4. The CDR3 region has the DNA TGTGCCAGCAGCAAGCTAGCGGACTCCTACAATGAGCAGTTCTTC. Translated, it gives CASSKLADSYNEQFF.

CDR3 in amino acids: CASSPSEGSYGYTF. For the CDR3, the DNA is TGTGCCAGCTCACCATCAGAGGGGAGTTATGGCTACACCTTC. The chain is built from TRBV18 and TRBJ1-2, with D perhaps TRBD1 (5 bases). This CDR3 spans 14 amino acids. Germline V gene data show CDR1 as KGHSH and CDR2 as LQKENI. Trimming took 2 bases from V and 5 from J, leaving 12 bases between them.

This clonotype was counted a few times. The chain recombines TRBV5-1 with TRBJ2-5; D is undetermined. The CDR3 sequence is 15 residues long. The germline CDR1 and CDR2 sequences are SGHRS and YFSETQ. Trimming pared 0 bases from V and 4 bases from J, leaving 13 bases between. The CDR3: CASSLEAPWGETQYF. The CDR3 coding sequence is TGCGCCAGCAGCTTGGAGGCCCCCTGGGGAGAGACCCAGTACTTC.

This clonotype appeared a single time. The chain is built from TRBV6-5 and TRBJ1-1; perhaps TRBD1 as D (5 bases). The CDR3 length is 14 residues. V was cut by 6 bases and J by 1 base, with 12 bases left in between. Germline CDR1 and CDR2: MNHEY and SVGAGI. CDR3 sequence: CASSNWGGNTEAFF. The CDR3 nucleotides are TGTGCCAGCAGCAACTGGGGGGGGAACACTGAAGCTTTCTTT.

This chain links TRBV5-1 with TRBJ2-5; a possible D gene is TRBD2 (6 bases). The CDR3 spans 15 residues. The V end was cut by 0 bases, the J end by 2 bases, with 11 bases between. Germline CDR1 and CDR2: SGHRS and YFSETQ. CDR3 residues: CASSLEVGTQETQYF. DNA for the CDR3: TGCGCCAGCAGCTTGGAGGTGGGGACTCAAGAGACCCAGTACTTC.

This clonotype showed up just a few times. The chain has TRBV6-1 and TRBJ1-1; D unclear. The germline V and J ends were trimmed by 6 bases and 1 base, with 15 bases remaining between them. Looked up from germline, CDR1 is MNHNS and CDR2 is SASEGT. The CDR3 extends over 15 amino acids. CDR3 coding DNA: TGTGCCAGCAGCGCAGGATGGGCAGCGAACACTGAAGCTTTCTTT. This codes for CASSAGWAANTEAFF.

This clonotype was seen at least ten times. The chain carries TRBV6-1 and TRBJ1-4; D possibly corresponds to TRBD1 (5 bases). Trimming took off 6 bases at V and 7 bases at J, with 12 bases between the two ends. The CDR3 contains 13 residues. Germline V gene lookup returns CDR1 MNHNS and CDR2 SASEGT. CDR3 sequence (DNA): TGTGCCAGCAGGGGACCCGGTGTTGAAAAACTGTTTTTT. It encodes CASRGPGVEKLFF.

In this sample, this clonotype turned up a few times. V and J are TRBV6-5 and TRBJ1-6, with 9 bases aligning to TRBD1. V dropped 6 bases and J dropped 8; count of bases not matched to a gene: 8. The CDR3 sequence is 15 residues long. CDR1 MNHEY and CDR2 SVGAGI come from the germline V gene. The CDR3 bases are TGTGCCAGCAGAGACGAGGGACAGGGCTATTCACCCCTCCACTTT. Protein sequence: CASRDEGQGYSPLHF.

This clonotype was detected ten times or more. This chain links TRBV7-9 with TRBJ2-1; D is unresolved. The CDR3 spans 12 residues. V was shortened by 3 bases and J by 8 bases, with 8 bases between the two germline ends. Germline V gives CDR1 SEHNR, CDR2 FQNEAQ (reference sequence). CDR3 in amino acids: CASSFSIDEQFF. In nucleotides, the CDR3 is TGTGCCAGCAGCTTTTCTATTGATGAGCAGTTCTTC.

This clonotype has just a few counts. The chain is built from TRBV6-5 and TRBJ1-5; 10 nucleotides align to TRBD1. V shed 5 bases and J 6 bases; nucleotides not matched to a gene: 7. Germline V gene sequence: CDR1 MNHEY, CDR2 SVGAGI. The CDR3 totals 15 residues. The CDR3 nucleotides read TGTGCCAGCAGTACCGGGACAGGGGTGGTTCAGCCCCAGCATTTT. It specifies CASSTGTGVVQPQHF.

This clonotype was seen a few times. This sequence joins TRBV4-1 and TRBJ2-1; 11 bases align to TRBD1. Germline trimming cut 1 base from V and 9 bases from J; bases unmatched to any gene: 8. The CDR3 runs 16 residues. CDR1 and CDR2 from the germline V gene are MGHRA and YSYEKL. The CDR3 sequence is CASSQASGTGGFEQFF. CDR3 coding DNA: TGCGCCAGCAGCCAAGCCTCCGGGACAGGGGGATTTGAGCAGTTCTTC.